This is a list of T cell receptor beta chains from one sample in a study of CD8+CD57+ T cells in acquired aplastic anemia. In TCRdb, the reads were re-called with MiXCR into one record per CDR3 protein. This sample has 400,000 to 600,000 distinct CDR3 sequences, with roughly 34% found just once. Sequencing was done on a sample of sorted CD4+, CD8+, or CD8+CD57+ T cells (not recorded which) from PBMCs. These receptors originate from a human donor with aplastic anemia. CDR3s include the opening cysteine and the closing phenylalanine or tryptophan. D genes are given only for firm matches. Clone size, where shown, is once, few, many, or a class for clones that have expanded.

V gene	clone size	D gene	J gene	CDR3 protein	CDR3 DNA
TRBV15	-	-	TRBJ2-5	CATSLSRGETQYF	TGTGCCACCAGTTTATCGAGGGGGGAGACCCAGTACTTC
TRBV14	-	-	TRBJ2-1	CASSRKGEFLAGYEQFF	TGTGCCAGCAGCCGAAAAGGTGAATTCCTAGCAGGTTATGAGCAGTTCTTC
TRBV20-1	-	-	TRBJ1-2	CRLTGPLNYGYTF	TGCAGGCTGACAGGCCCTTTAAACTATGGCTACACCTTC
TRBV10-3	many	TRBD2	TRBJ2-2	CAILAGVAGELFF	TGTGCCATCCTAGCGGGAGTCGCCGGGGAGCTGTTTTTT
TRBV6-1	-	TRBD2	TRBJ2-1	CASSLRAGAYNEQFF	TGTGCCAGCAGCTTGAGGGCGGGAGCGTACAATGAGCAGTTCTTC
TRBV20-1	many	-	TRBJ1-2	CSARDAGRSYGYTF	TGCAGTGCTAGAGATGCAGGGCGTAGTTATGGCTACACCTTC
TRBV20-1	few	TRBD1	TRBJ1-1	CSARDEVEQGGTEAFF	TGCAGTGCTAGAGACGAGGTGGAGCAGGGGGGCACTGAAGCTTTCTTT
TRBV10-3	many	-	TRBJ2-3	CAISEEGDGSTDTQYF	TGTGCCATCAGTGAGGAAGGGGACGGGAGCACAGATACGCAGTATTTT
TRBV19	few	-	TRBJ1-2	CASTTWGRPSYGYTF	TGTGCCAGTACCACCTGGGGCAGGCCGAGCTATGGCTACACCTTC
TRBV4-2	-	-	TRBJ1-3	CASSLEGFTSGNTIYF	TGTGCCAGCAGCCTAGAAGGGTTCACATCTGGAAACACCATATATTTT
TRBV7-8	many	-	TRBJ2-3	CASSPDADTQYF	TGTGCCAGCAGCCCTGACGCAGATACGCAGTATTTT
TRBV20-1	many	TRBD2	TRBJ2-7	CSALSASGSNYEQYF	TGCAGTGCTCTTTCGGCTAGCGGGAGTAACTACGAGCAGTACTTC
TRBV14	many	-	TRBJ2-2	CASSKGAGELFF	TGTGCCAGCAGCAAGGGGGCCGGGGAGCTGTTTTTT
TRBV24-1	many	-	TRBJ2-1	CATSGLTLYNEQFF	TGTGCCACCAGTGGTTTGACTCTCTACAATGAGCAGTTCTTC
TRBV3-1	few	TRBD1	TRBJ1-2	CASSRRDRNGYTF	TGTGCCAGCAGCCGCCGGGACAGAAATGGCTACACCTTC
TRBV11-2	many	TRBD1	TRBJ1-2	CASSSRTGRGGGYGYTF	TGTGCCAGCAGCTCAAGGACAGGGCGGGGAGGGGGTTATGGCTACACCTTC
TRBV15	-	-	TRBJ2-2	CATRQGNGELFF	TGTGCCACCAGACAGGGTAACGGGGAGCTGTTTTTT
TRBV30	-	-	TRBJ1-6	CAWNRDSPLHF	TGTGCCTGGAATCGGGATTCACCCCTCCACTTT
TRBV15	-	-	TRBJ1-5	CATSSYGGQGNQPQHF	TGTGCCACCAGCAGTTACGGGGGTCAAGGCAATCAGCCCCAGCATTTT
TRBV6-5	few	-	TRBJ2-3	CASSSVRRALGDTQYF	TGTGCCAGCAGTTCCGTTCGGAGGGCTCTGGGAGATACGCAGTATTTT
TRBV10-3	-	-	TRBJ2-6	CAIRPGARTSGANVLTF	TGTGCCATCAGACCCGGGGCGCGAACTTCTGGGGCCAACGTCCTGACTTTC
TRBV12-5	-	-	TRBJ1-1	CASGLVLGQYERGTEAFF	TGTGCTAGTGGTTTGGTACTAGGCCAATACGAGCGGGGCACTGAAGCTTTCTTT
TRBV19	many	-	TRBJ2-1	CASFERMSSYNEQFF	TGTGCCAGTTTCGAGCGGATGAGCTCCTACAATGAGCAGTTCTTC
TRBV7-8	many	-	TRBJ1-1	CASNFRLTEAFF	TGTGCCAGCAACTTCAGGCTCACTGAAGCTTTCTTT
TRBV2	-	-	TRBJ1-6	CASPGLDNSPLHF	TGTGCCAGTCCGGGACTGGATAATTCACCCCTCCACTTT
TRBV20-1	-	-	TRBJ2-7	CSASTLNYEQYF	TGCAGTGCTAGTACCCTAAACTACGAGCAGTACTTC
TRBV24-1	-	-	TRBJ2-1	CATSDRLAEQFF	TGTGCCACCAGTGATCGACTCGCTGAGCAGTTCTTC
TRBV19	-	-	TRBJ1-2	CASSIAGRGDTYYGYTF	TGTGCCAGTAGTATTGCCGGGAGGGGGGACACCTACTATGGCTACACCTTC
TRBV2	-	TRBD2	TRBJ2-2	CASTESGATGELFF	TGTGCCAGCACCGAGAGCGGGGCCACCGGGGAGCTGTTTTTT
TRBV20-1	many	-	TRBJ2-5	CSAAQGETQYF	TGCAGTGCTGCACAGGGAGAGACCCAGTACTTC
TRBV27	-	-	TRBJ2-7	CASSSDPGHPYEQYF	TGTGCCAGCAGTTCGGATCCGGGACACCCCTACGAGCAGTACTTC
TRBV2	many	-	TRBJ2-3	CASVGVSTDTQYF	TGTGCCAGCGTCGGCGTGAGCACAGATACGCAGTATTTT
TRBV25-1	-	TRBD1	TRBJ2-7	CASSLWGTGISYEQYF	TGTGCCAGCAGTTTATGGGGGACAGGGATTTCCTACGAGCAGTACTTC
TRBV25-1	once	TRBD1	TRBJ1-3	CASSASGTGGNTIYF	TGTGCCAGCAGTGCCTCCGGGACAGGAGGAAACACCATATATTTT
TRBV2	-	-	TRBJ2-5	CASKWTASETQYF	TGTGCCAGCAAATGGACAGCCTCGGAGACCCAGTACTTC